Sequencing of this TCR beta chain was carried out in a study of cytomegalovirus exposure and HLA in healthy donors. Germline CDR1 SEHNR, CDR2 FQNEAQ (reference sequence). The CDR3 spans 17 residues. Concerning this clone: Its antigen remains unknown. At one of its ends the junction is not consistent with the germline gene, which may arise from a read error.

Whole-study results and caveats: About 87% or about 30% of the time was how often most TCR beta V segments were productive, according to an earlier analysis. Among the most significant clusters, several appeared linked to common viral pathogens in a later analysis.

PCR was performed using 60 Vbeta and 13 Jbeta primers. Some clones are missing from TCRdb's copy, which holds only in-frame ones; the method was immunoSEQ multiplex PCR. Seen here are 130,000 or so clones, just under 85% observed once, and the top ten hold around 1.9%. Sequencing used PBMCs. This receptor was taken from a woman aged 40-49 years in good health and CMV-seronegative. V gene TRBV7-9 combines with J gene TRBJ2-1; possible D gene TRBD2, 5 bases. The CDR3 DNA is TGTGCCAGCAGTTTAGTACTCGTCAGCGGTGCCTACAATGAGCAGTTCTTC. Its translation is CASSLVLVSGAYNEQFF.